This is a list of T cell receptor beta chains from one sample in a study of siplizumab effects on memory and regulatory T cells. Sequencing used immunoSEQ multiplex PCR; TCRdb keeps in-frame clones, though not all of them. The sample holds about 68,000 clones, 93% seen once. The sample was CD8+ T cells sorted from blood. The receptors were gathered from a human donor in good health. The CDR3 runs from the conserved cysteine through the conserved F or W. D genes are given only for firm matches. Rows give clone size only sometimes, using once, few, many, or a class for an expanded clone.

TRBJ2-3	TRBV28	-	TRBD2	CASSPLAGGRTDTQYF	TGTGCCAGCAGTCCTCTAGCGGGGGGTCGCACAGATACGCAGTATTTT
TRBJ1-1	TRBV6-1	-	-	CAASGAQFIYTEAFF	TGTGCCGCTTCAGGGGCCCAATTTATTTACACTGAAGCTTTCTTT
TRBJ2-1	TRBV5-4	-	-	CASSSITRNEQFF	TGTGCCAGCAGCTCGATTACTCGGAATGAGCAGTTCTTC
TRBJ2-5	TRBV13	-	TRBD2	CASSSRLAGGPSEETQYF	TGTGCCAGCAGCTCTCGACTAGCGGGGGGGCCGAGCGAAGAGACCCAGTACTTC
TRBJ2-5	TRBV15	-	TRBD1	CATSREWAGGSQETQYF	TGTGCCACCAGCAGAGAATGGGCAGGGGGCTCACAAGAGACCCAGTACTTC
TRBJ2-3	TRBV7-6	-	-	CASSPDTDTQYF	TGTGCCAGCAGCCCAGACACAGATACGCAGTATTTT
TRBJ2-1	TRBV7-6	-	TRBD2	CASSTSGGAGNEQFF	TGTGCCAGCAGCACTAGCGGGGGGGCCGGGAATGAGCAGTTCTTC
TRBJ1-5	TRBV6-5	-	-	CASSYGGNQPQHF	TGTGCCAGCAGTTACGGGGGTAATCAGCCCCAGCATTTT
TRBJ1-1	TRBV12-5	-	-	CASGPRINTEAFF	TGTGCTAGTGGTCCCAGGATTAACACTGAAGCTTTCTTT
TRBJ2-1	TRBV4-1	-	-	CASSQEGSSYNEQFF	TGCGCCAGCAGCCAAGAGGGCAGCTCCTACAATGAGCAGTTCTTC
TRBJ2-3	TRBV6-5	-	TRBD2	CASSYGTRSPDTQYF	TGTGCCAGCAGTTATGGGACTAGGTCCCCAGATACGCAGTATTTT
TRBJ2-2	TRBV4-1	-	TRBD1	CASSQDQAGGDTGELFF	TGCGCCAGCAGCCAAGATCAAGCAGGGGGCGACACCGGGGAGCTGTTTTTT
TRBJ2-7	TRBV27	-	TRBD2	CASSFVLAGADEQYF	TGTGCCAGCAGTTTCGTCCTAGCGGGGGCCGACGAGCAGTACTTC
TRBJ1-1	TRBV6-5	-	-	CASSYSRGLNTEAFF	TGTGCCAGCAGTTACTCGAGGGGTTTGAACACTGAAGCTTTCTTT
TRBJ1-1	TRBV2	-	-	CASSVSQNTEAFF	TGTGCCAGCAGTGTCAGCCAGAACACTGAAGCTTTCTTT
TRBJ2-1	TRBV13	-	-	CASSGAPNEQFF	TGTGCCAGCAGCGGGGCCCCTAATGAGCAGTTCTTC
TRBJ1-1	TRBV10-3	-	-	CAISESDSGPEAFF	TGTGCCATCAGTGAGTCCGACAGCGGTCCTGAAGCTTTCTTT
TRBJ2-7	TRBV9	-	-	CASSVGRAGGYEQYF	TGTGCCAGCAGCGTAGGAAGAGCCGGCGGCTACGAGCAGTACTTC
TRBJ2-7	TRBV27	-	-	CASSSMGSESYSYEQYF	TGTGCCAGCAGTTCGATGGGGTCGGAGTCCTACTCCTACGAGCAGTACTTC
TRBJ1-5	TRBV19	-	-	CASSIPDWGQPQHF	TGTGCCAGTAGCATCCCGGACTGGGGGCAGCCCCAGCATTTT
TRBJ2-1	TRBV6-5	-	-	CASSPGLGTEQFF	TGTGCCAGCAGTCCCGGACTGGGTACTGAGCAGTTCTTC
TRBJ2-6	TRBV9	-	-	CASSGGTGANVLTF	TGTGCCAGCAGTGGTGGGACTGGGGCCAACGTCCTGACTTTC
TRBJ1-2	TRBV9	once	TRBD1	CASSVPRTGATYGYTF	TGTGCCAGCAGCGTACCCCGCACAGGGGCGACGTATGGCTACACCTTC
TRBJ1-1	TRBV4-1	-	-	CASSGGRMNTEAFF	TGCGCCAGCAGCGGAGGGCGGATGAACACTGAAGCTTTCTTT
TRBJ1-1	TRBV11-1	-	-	CASSLEGPNTEAFF	TGTGCCAGCAGCCTAGAGGGACCTAACACTGAAGCTTTCTTT
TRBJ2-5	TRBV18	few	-	CASHPWGVETQYF	TGTGCCAGCCACCCATGGGGAGTGGAGACCCAGTACTTC
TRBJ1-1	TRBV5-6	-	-	CASSSPSDLEAFF	TGTGCCAGCAGCTCTCCATCAGACCTTGAAGCTTTCTTT
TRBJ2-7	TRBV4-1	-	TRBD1	CASSPTTGGLYEQYF	TGCGCCAGCAGCCCCACGACAGGGGGGTTATACGAGCAGTACTTC
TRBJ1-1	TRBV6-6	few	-	CAVWRGGTEAFF	TGTGCCGTGTGGCGGGGCGGTACTGAAGCTTTCTTT
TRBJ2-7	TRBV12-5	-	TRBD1	CASGTTGTGDYEQYF	TGTGCTAGTGGTACCACCGGGACAGGGGACTACGAGCAGTACTTC
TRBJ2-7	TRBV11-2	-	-	CASSLDQGYEQYF	TGTGCCAGCAGCTTAGATCAGGGCTACGAGCAGTACTTC
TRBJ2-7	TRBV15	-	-	CATSGGRSYEQYF	TGTGCCACCAGTGGGGGGAGATCCTACGAGCAGTACTTC
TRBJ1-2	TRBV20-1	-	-	CSASGYTF	TGCAGTGCTAGCGGCTACACCTTC
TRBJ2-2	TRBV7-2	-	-	CASSPSGGAGELFF	TGTGCCAGCAGCCCTTCTGGTGGGGCCGGGGAGCTGTTTTTT
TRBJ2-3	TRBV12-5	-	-	CASGGTSPTDTQYF	TGTGCTAGTGGGGGAACTAGCCCCACAGATACGCAGTATTTT
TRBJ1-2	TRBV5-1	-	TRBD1	CASSLGTGANYGYTF	TGCGCCAGCAGCTTGGGGACAGGGGCCAACTATGGCTACACCTTC
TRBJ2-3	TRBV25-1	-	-	CASSEIRVEGDTQYF	TGTGCCAGCAGTGAAATCCGAGTGGAAGGAGATACGCAGTATTTT
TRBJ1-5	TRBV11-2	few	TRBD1	CASSTGQGAVQPQHF	TGTGCCAGCAGCACCGGACAGGGTGCTGTTCAGCCCCAGCATTTT
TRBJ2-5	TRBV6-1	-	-	CASTPSRETQYF	TGTGCCAGCACCCCAAGTAGGGAGACCCAGTACTTC
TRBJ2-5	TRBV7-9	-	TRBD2	CASSLGLAEQETQYF	TGTGCCAGCAGCTTAGGACTAGCGGAGCAAGAGACCCAGTACTTC
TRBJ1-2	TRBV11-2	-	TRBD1	CASSFGQANYGYTF	TGTGCCAGCAGCTTCGGACAGGCAAACTATGGCTACACCTTC
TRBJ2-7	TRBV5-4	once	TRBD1	CASSPPGQSNEQYF	TGTGCCAGCAGCCCGCCGGGACAGTCCAACGAGCAGTACTTC
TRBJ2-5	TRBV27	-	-	CASSFDGALETQYF	TGTGCCAGCAGTTTTGACGGGGCATTAGAGACCCAGTACTTC
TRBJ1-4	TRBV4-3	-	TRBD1	CASSPGTGPNEKLFF	TGCGCCAGCAGCCCGGGGACAGGGCCTAATGAAAAACTGTTTTTT
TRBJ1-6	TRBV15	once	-	CATSRDMRDGSNSPLHF	TGTGCCACCAGCAGAGATATGCGGGACGGCAGTAATTCACCCCTCCACTTT
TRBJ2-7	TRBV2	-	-	CAISGTTSYEQYF	TGTGCCATCTCCGGGACCACTTCCTACGAGCAGTACTTC
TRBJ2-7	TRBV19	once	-	CASSIFGSEQYF	TGTGCCAGTAGTATATTTGGGAGTGAGCAGTACTTC
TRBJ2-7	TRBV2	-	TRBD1	CASSEMGQAYEQYF	TGTGCCAGCAGTGAAATGGGACAGGCCTACGAGCAGTACTTC
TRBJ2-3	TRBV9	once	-	CASSGGSTDTQYF	TGTGCCAGCAGCGGAGGAAGCACAGATACGCAGTATTTT
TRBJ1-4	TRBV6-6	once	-	CASSYSDSSNEKLFF	TGTGCCAGCAGTTACTCGGACAGCTCGAATGAAAAACTGTTTTTT
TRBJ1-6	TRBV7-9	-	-	CASSLVGSPLHF	TGTGCCAGCAGCTTAGTGGGGTCACCCCTCCACTTT